Presented here are 31 T cell receptor beta chains from one specimen sequenced in a study of T cell repertoires in cytomegalovirus infection. Their antigen targets remain unknown. Each CDR3 protein is one row after TCRdb ran MiXCR on the reads. Among about 500,000 distinct CDR3 sequences listed, roughly a third were seen once. Specimen: cultured PBMCs, collected from culture after CMV antigen stimulation. The receptors originated from a human donor in good health (CMV status not recorded). Some clones in this sample may be carry-over from other donors' samples.

The chain recombines TRBV7-2 with TRBJ2-7; D is unresolved. Germline CDR1 SGHTA, CDR2 FQGNSA. V was trimmed by 2 bases and J by 2 bases, leaving 7 bases between them. The CDR3 has 13 residues. The CDR3 protein is CASSLRGTYEQYV. In nucleotides, the CDR3 is TGTGCCAGCAGCTTACGAGGTACCTACGAGCAGTACGTC.

This clonotype was seen more than once but under ten times. The chain uses TRBV20-1 and TRBJ1-6; D gene uncertain. V gave up 3 bases and J gave up 9 bases, with 9 bases separating them. CDR3 length: 12 residues. CDR1 is DFQATT and CDR2 is SNEGSKA in the germline V gene (reference sequence). CDR3 in DNA: TGCAGTGCTAGTGGCACCGCTTCACCCCTCCACTTT. Its translation: CSASGTASPLHF.

The V call is TRBV28, the J call TRBJ2-3, with 7 bases aligning to TRBD1. The length of the CDR3 is 17 residues. Germline-derived CDR1 and CDR2 are MDHEN and SYDVKM. V lost 8 bases to trimming and J lost 0 bases; unmatched junction nucleotides: 14. CDR3 sequence reads: CASGDTGELSSTDTQYF. The CDR3 DNA reads as TGTGCCAGCGGGGATACAGGGGAATTGTCTAGCACAGATACGCAGTATTTT.

CDR3 protein: CASSENGELFF. The CDR3 DNA sequence: TGCGCCAGCAGTGAGAACGGGGAGCTGTTTTTT. The V and J genes are TRBV10-1 and TRBJ2-2; D is uncertain. Germline V lookup: CDR1 WNHNN, CDR2 SYGVQD (reference sequence). Trimming took 2 bases from V and 7 from J, leaving 2 bases between them. The CDR3 is 11 amino acids.

This clonotype has a handful of counts. This sequence joins TRBV20-1 and TRBJ2-1; 11 bases agree with TRBD2. V lost 3 bases, J lost 1 base, and 2 bases stayed unmatched. Germline V lookup: CDR1 DFQATT, CDR2 SNEGSKA (reference sequence). The CDR3 contains 15 residues. The CDR3 protein is CSASTSGSSYNEQFF. The CDR3 DNA sequence: TGCAGTGCTAGTACTAGCGGGAGTTCCTACAATGAGCAGTTCTTC.

V gene TRBV4-2 combines with J gene TRBJ2-3; D is ambiguous. Germline CDR1 reads LGHNA; CDR2 reads YNFKEQ. The germline V and J ends were trimmed by 0 bases and 2 bases, with 9 bases remaining between them. This CDR3 is built from 15 residues. Here the CDR3 DNA reads TGTGCCAGCAGCCAAGAAGACTCACCCACAGATACGCAGTATTTT. Its translation is CASSQEDSPTDTQYF.

This clonotype turned up a few times. The gene calls are TRBV7-2 and TRBJ2-1; 7 bases are a match to TRBD2. The V and J ends lost 5 bases and 0 bases, in that order; junction bases with no gene match: 7. CDR1 and CDR2 from the germline V gene are SGHTA and FQGNSA. CDR3 length equals 16 residues. The CDR3 DNA sequence: TGTGCCAGCAGCGAGCGGGGCCCGTACTCCTACAATGAGCAGTTCTTC. Protein sequence: CASSERGPYSYNEQFF.

The rearrangement uses TRBV7-2 and TRBJ2-5; 12 positions agree with TRBD1. Germline V gives CDR1 SGHTA, CDR2 FQGNSA. The CDR3 length is 18 residues. Trimming cost V 4 bases and J 5 bases; bases outside gene matches: 14. Here the CDR3 DNA reads TGTGCCAGCAGCTCTCCCGGGACAGGGGGCATCGAACGGGAGACCCAGTACTTC. This encodes CASSSPGTGGIERETQYF. The full variable domain, rest sourced from reference TRBV7-2 and TRBJ2-5, is GAGVSQSPSNKVTEKGKDVELRCDPISGHTALYWYRQSLGQGLEFLIYFQGNSAPDKSGLPSDRFSAERTGGSVSTLTIQRTQQEDSAVYLCASSSPGTGGIERETQYFGPGTRLLVL.

This clonotype has just a few counts. This rearrangement joins TRBV7-9 to TRBJ2-1; 12 positions match TRBD2. The CDR3 loop spans 16 amino acids. V was clipped by 5 bases and J by 2 bases; unmatched bases: 4. The germline CDR1 and CDR2 sequences are SEHNR and FQNEAQ (reference sequence). The CDR3 sequence: CASSRRLAGAYNEQFF. For the CDR3, the DNA is TGTGCCAGCAGCCGCCGACTAGCGGGGGCCTACAATGAGCAGTTCTTC.

The rearrangement uses TRBV27 and TRBJ2-1; TRBD1 or TRBD2 may be the D gene (6 bases each). CDR3 size: 14 residues. V lost 6 bases and J lost 6, with 15 bases in between. CDR1 MNHEY and CDR2 SMNVEV come from the germline V gene (reference sequence). The CDR3 coding sequence is TGTGCCAGCAGAGGGGGGAGAGACTTCAATGAGCAGTTCTTC. Protein sequence: CASRGGRDFNEQFF.

This clonotype has at least ten counts. The V call is TRBV7-2, the J call TRBJ2-1; TRBD1 agrees at 7 bases. Germline values: CDR1 SGHTA, CDR2 FQGNSA. The CDR3 covers 15 residues. V dropped 5 bases and J dropped 9; count of bases not matched to a gene: 13. The CDR3 spells CASSPDDRVLGEQFF. In nucleotides, the CDR3 is TGTGCCAGCAGCCCCGATGACAGGGTGCTCGGTGAGCAGTTCTTC.

This sequence joins TRBV11-3 and TRBJ1-1; D is uncertain. Trimming pared 3 bases from V and 6 bases from J, leaving 5 bases between. The CDR3 has 11 amino acids. Germline V gene sequence: CDR1 SGHNT, CDR2 YENEEA. The CDR3 DNA reads as TGTGCCAGCAGCTTCCTCTCTGAAGCTTTCTTT. Residues: CASSFLSEAFF. Full variable domain (outside the CDR3, taken from reference TRBV11-3 and TRBJ1-1): EAGVVQSPRYKIIEKKQPVAFWCNPISGHNTLYWYLQNLGQGPELLIRYENEEAVDDSQLPKDRFSAERLKGVDSTLKIQPAELGDSAVYLCASSFLSEAFFGQGTRLTVV.

The chain employs TRBV11-2 and TRBJ2-7, with a tentative D call TRBD1 (5 bases). The CDR3 sequence is 15 residues long. Looked up from germline, CDR1 is SGHAT and CDR2 is FQNNGV. V lost 2 bases to trimming and J lost 1 base, with 12 bases between them. The CDR3 region has the DNA TGTGCCAGCAGCTTACAGGGCGGCAGTTCCTACGAGCAGTACGTC. Amino acid sequence: CASSLQGGSSYEQYV.

The V gene is TRBV2, the J gene TRBJ2-5; 13 bases map to TRBD2. Germline-derived CDR1 and CDR2 are SNHLY and FYNNEI. The CDR3 runs 15 residues. Losses at the gene ends were 6 bases for V and 5 bases for J; bases not matched to a gene: 6. CDR3 sequence reads: CASSDTSGRAETQYF. CDR3 sequence (DNA): TGTGCCAGCAGCGATACTAGCGGGAGGGCGGAGACCCAGTACTTC. Together with reference TRBV2 and TRBJ2-5, the CDR3 gives the full variable domain: EPEVTQTPSHQVTQMGQEVILRCVPISNHLYFYWYRQILGQKVEFLVSFYNNEISEKSEIFDDQFSVERPDGSNFTLKIRSTKLEDSAMYFCASSDTSGRAETQYFGPGTRLLVL.

The chain is built from TRBV24-1 and TRBJ1-2; weak D call: TRBD1 (6 bases). Per the germline V gene, CDR1 is KGHDR and CDR2 is SFDVKD. V was shortened by 3 bases and J by 6 bases, with 10 bases between the two germline ends. The CDR3 contains 13 residues. The CDR3 loop is CATSDPYRDGYTF. The DNA of the CDR3 is TGTGCCACCAGTGATCCTTACAGGGATGGCTACACCTTC.

Concerning this clonotype itself: A clone one base away is much larger, so this may be a read error. The chain couples TRBV28 to TRBJ2-2; D is undetermined. The germline V gene has CDR1 MDHEN and CDR2 SYDVKM. V was clipped by 8 bases and J by 1 base, with 2 bases between them. The CDR3 totals 11 residues. The CDR3 here is CASQNTGELFF. CDR3 nucleotides: TGTGCCAGCCAGAACACCGGGGAGCTGTTTTTT.

The chain joins TRBV10-3 to TRBJ2-1; 7 nucleotides match TRBD1. The CDR3 runs 15 residues. The J segment lost 6 bases and the V segment lost 3 bases, leaving 8 bases of the junction unmatched. Germline values: CDR1 ENHRY, CDR2 SYGVKD. CDR3 bases: TGTGCCATCAGTGACTTCGGGACAGAGAGCAATGAGCAGTTCTTC. The encoded protein is CAISDFGTESNEQFF.

This sequence joins TRBV9 and TRBJ2-3, with 13 bases matching TRBD2. CDR1 SGDLS and CDR2 YYNGEE come from the germline V gene. The CDR3 is 18 amino acids. After removal of 3 bases from V and 5 bases from J, the junction contained 12 bases not matched to a gene. The CDR3 DNA reads TGTGCCAGCAGCGCATCACTAGCGGGAGGGATGACGAGAGATACGCAGTATTTT. It codes for CASSASLAGGMTRDTQYF.

With regard to this clonotype: Germline and junction disagree at one end, which may indicate a read error. The V call is TRBV7-2, the J call TRBJ2-7, with 12 bases aligning to TRBD2. Germline values: CDR1 SGHTA, CDR2 FQGNSA. This CDR3 spans 13 amino acids. The CDR3 region is CASSLTSGRSVSF. The CDR3 nucleotides are TGTGCCAGCAGCTTAACTAGCGGGAGGTCAGTTTCCTTC.

At least ten counts were recorded for this clonotype. This chain connects TRBV20-1 to TRBJ2-5; either TRBD1 or TRBD2 may fit D (6 bases each). This CDR3 is built from 13 residues. Trimming pared 6 bases from V and 1 base from J, leaving 12 bases between. Germline assignment: CDR1 DFQATT and CDR2 SNEGSKA (reference sequence). The CDR3 coding sequence is TGCAGTGCCCTCGAGGGGGGCCAAGAGACCCAGTACTTC. This sequence encodes CSALEGGQETQYF.

The count of this clonotype is one. The chain uses TRBV6-5 and TRBJ1-6; tentatively, D is TRBD1 (6 bases). Germline CDR1 and CDR2: MNHEY and SVGAGI. The CDR3 covers 16 residues. V lost 0 bases, J lost 9 bases, and 15 bases lay in between. CDR3 sequence: CASSYSISGVVSPLHF. DNA for the CDR3: TGTGCCAGCAGTTACTCGATATCAGGGGTGGTTTCACCCCTCCACTTT.

The chain links TRBV7-6 to TRBJ1-2; 8 positions agree with TRBD1. V shed 3 bases, J shed 3 bases, and the junction held 9 bases outside the gene matches. Germline CDR1 SGHVS, CDR2 FNYEAQ. The CDR3 loop spans 16 amino acids. The CDR3 coding sequence is TGTGCCAGCAGCTTCTCCCCGGACAGGGCTGACTATGGCTACACCTTC. Translated: CASSFSPDRADYGYTF.

CDR3 DNA: TGTGCCAGTAGCTGGGGCGGCTTGGACACTGAAGCTTTCTTT. As protein: CASSWGGLDTEAFF. V and J are TRBV19 and TRBJ1-1, with D possibly matching TRBD1 (5 bases). The CDR3 sequence is 14 residues long. Germline lookup yields CDR1 LNHDA and CDR2 SQIVND (reference sequence). V lost 6 bases and J 3 bases, leaving 14 bases between the germline ends.

This chain's CDR3 is CSTGGGGETQYF. CDR3 DNA: TGCAGTACGGGAGGGGGCGGAGAGACCCAGTACTTC. This chain uses TRBV20-1 with TRBJ2-5; tentative D call: TRBD2 (8 bases). The CDR3 extends over 12 amino acids. Trimming removed 8 bases from V and 4 bases from J, with 14 bases in between. Germline V CDR1 and CDR2: DFQATT, SNEGSKA (reference sequence).

In its sample, this clonotype was seen a few times. The CDR3 nucleotides are TGTGCCAGCAGCTCCGGACAGGGTATTGGTAACTATGGCTACACCTTC. Amino acid sequence: CASSSGQGIGNYGYTF. The V gene is TRBV7-3, the J gene TRBJ1-2; 8 bases map to TRBD1. The ends lost 4 bases at V and 1 base at J; junction bases unmatched: 8. The CDR3 runs to 16 residues. Germline V gene data show CDR1 as SGHTA and CDR2 as FQGTGA.

Ten or more counts support this clonotype. The rearrangement links TRBV7-2 to TRBJ1-6, with no clear D. The CDR3 extends over 15 amino acids. The ends were cut back, 2 bases at V and 9 bases at J, with 14 bases in the middle. Germline CDR1 is SGHTA and CDR2 is FQGNSA. The CDR3 DNA reads as TGTGCCAGCAGCTTAAACACAGCCAAAGGTTCACCCCTCCACTTT. Amino acids: CASSLNTAKGSPLHF.

The chain carries TRBV7-2 and TRBJ2-5; a possible D gene is TRBD2 (6 bases). The germline V gene has CDR1 SGHTA and CDR2 FQGNSA. V was trimmed by 1 base and J by 5 bases, leaving 17 bases between them. The CDR3 sequence is 16 residues long. The CDR3 sequence: CASSLDLRESRETQYF. DNA for the CDR3: TGTGCCAGCAGCTTAGACTTACGGGAGAGTCGGGAGACCCAGTACTTC. The full variable domain, in which reference TRBV7-2 and TRBJ2-5 provide the parts outside the CDR3, is GAGVSQSPSNKVTEKGKDVELRCDPISGHTALYWYRQSLGQGLEFLIYFQGNSAPDKSGLPSDRFSAERTGGSVSTLTIQRTQQEDSAVYLCASSLDLRESRETQYFGPGTRLLVL.

This chain uses TRBV28 with TRBJ2-1; 11 nucleotides agree with TRBD1. The CDR3 sequence is 15 residues long. Germline V lookup: CDR1 MDHEN, CDR2 SYDVKM. With V trimmed by 7 bases and J by 5 bases, 7 bases remained unmatched. The CDR3 reads CASMGPGQGDNEQFF. The CDR3 nucleotides are TGTGCCAGCATGGGACCGGGACAGGGGGACAATGAGCAGTTCTTC.

This clonotype was detected only a few times. The V and J genes are TRBV7-2 and TRBJ2-1; D is uncertain. Germline loops: CDR1 SGHTA, CDR2 FQGNSA. CDR3 length equals 14 residues. Between the trimmed V and J ends, which lost 6 bases and 0 bases, there was a span of 9 bases. The DNA for the CDR3 is TGTGCCAGCAGGTCGGCCATCTCCTACAATGAGCAGTTCTTC. Translating it yields CASRSAISYNEQFF.

The rearrangement joins TRBV12-3 or TRBV12-4 to TRBJ2-2, with D unclear. V was shortened by 1 base and J by 4 bases, with 7 bases between the two germline ends. This CDR3 has 14 residues. The DNA of the CDR3 is TGTGCCAGCAGTTTAGGGGCGGTCACCGGGGAGCTGTTTTTT. As protein: CASSLGAVTGELFF.

This clonotype was seen more than once but under ten times. The rearrangement links TRBV27 to TRBJ2-5; a possible D gene is TRBD1 (6 bases). The germline V and J ends were trimmed by 0 bases and 5 bases, with 10 bases remaining between them. Germline loops: CDR1 MNHEY, CDR2 SMNVEV (reference sequence). This CDR3 contains 14 residues. Here the CDR3 DNA reads TGTGCCAGCAGTTTATCGGCAGGGGACGAGACCCAGTACTTC. Protein sequence: CASSLSAGDETQYF.